A single sample is the source of the 26 T cell receptor beta chains below, sequenced in a study of blood T cells in healthy people across ages (dated by TCRdb to between 2014 and 2016). The library was made by 5' RACE. The run used an Illumina HiSeq 2500. A second PCR of about 6 to 11 cycles was run with a J-beta primer mix and a sample-barcoded 5' primer. TCRdb itself trimmed the public reads at Q25 with fastp, ran MiXCR and retained productive beta chains. Identical CDR3 proteins give one entry, which carries the most common genes and DNA. The sample contains approximately 800,000 distinct CDR3 sequences, 58% of them found a single time. The ten largest account for approximately 23% of the sample. Sequencing was performed on blood. The receptors originated from a man aged 30 to 39 in good health.

CDR3: CASSEATSDTDTQYF. CDR3 DNA: TGTGCCAGCAGTGAAGCGACTAGCGATACAGATACGCAGTATTTT. The chain employs TRBV2 and TRBJ2-3; 8 nucleotides match TRBD2. Germline CDR1 is SNHLY and CDR2 is FYNNEI. The length of the CDR3 is 15 residues. Trimming cost V 0 bases and J 3 bases; bases outside gene matches: 2.

This clonotype was recorded only once. The rearrangement joins TRBV6-1 to TRBJ2-7, with 8 bases identical to TRBD1. Germline CDR1 and CDR2: MNHNS and SASEGT. The trim removed 3 bases at V and 5 bases at J, leaving 6 bases unmatched. The CDR3 loop spans 14 amino acids. CDR3 bases: TGTGCCAGCAGTGAGGGACAGGCCTGGGACGAGCAGTACTTC. Translating it yields CASSEGQAWDEQYF.

The V gene is TRBV11-3, the J gene TRBJ2-3; 11 nucleotides agree with TRBD2. Germline V gives CDR1 SGHNT, CDR2 YENEEA. CDR3 size: 16 residues. With 5 bases clipped from V and 6 bases from J, the junction kept 10 bases outside the gene matches. The CDR3 spells CASSRISGGAGDTQYF. The CDR3, as DNA: TGTGCCAGCAGCCGAATTAGCGGGGGGGCCGGGGATACGCAGTATTTT.

The V call is TRBV4-3, the J call TRBJ1-6, with a weak D call TRBD1 (5 bases). V lost 3 bases and J lost 5, with 17 bases in between. This CDR3 has 17 amino acids. Germline V gives CDR1 LGHNA, CDR2 YSLEER. CDR3 in amino acids: CASSQLYRTRDNSPLHF. CDR3 DNA: TGCGCCAGCAGCCAGCTATACAGGACGAGGGATAATTCACCCCTCCACTTT.

This chain connects TRBV7-2 to TRBJ2-5; 13 nucleotides match TRBD2. The CDR3 is 15 amino acids. Per the germline V gene, CDR1 is SGHTA and CDR2 is FQGNSA. J was trimmed by 11 bases and V by 4 bases; bases with no gene match: 10. The CDR3 reads CASSSTSGGVGEQYF. CDR3 nucleotide sequence: TGTGCCAGCAGCTCTACTAGCGGGGGGGTGGGGGAGCAGTACTTC.

The chain has TRBV20-1 and TRBJ1-2; D gene ambiguous. The CDR3 is made up of 12 amino acids. V lost 3 bases and J 8 bases, leaving 13 bases between the germline ends. Germline V gene sequence: CDR1 DFQATT, CDR2 SNEGSKA (reference sequence). The chain's CDR3 is CSASWTATGYTF. CDR3 in DNA: TGCAGTGCTAGTTGGACGGCTACGGGCTACACCTTC.

The chain links TRBV6-1 to TRBJ2-5; perhaps TRBD1 as D (6 bases). The J call is uncertain, as TRBJ2-7 better fits the DNA end. Germline V CDR1 and CDR2: MNHNS, SASEGT. The CDR3 runs to 14 residues. CDR3 residues: CASRSTGFPYEQYF. The CDR3 region has the DNA TGTGCCAGCAGATCTACAGGGTTCCCCTACGAGCAGTACTTC.

The chain is built from TRBV12-3 or TRBV12-4 and TRBJ1-1; 7 bases map to TRBD1. Trimming at V came to 5 bases and at J to 3 bases, leaving 3 bases not matched to a gene. CDR3 length: 13 residues. This CDR3 is CASSVGGDTEAFF. CDR3 coding DNA: TGTGCCAGCAGTGTAGGGGGCGACACTGAAGCTTTCTTT.

V usage is TRBV29-1 and J usage is TRBJ2-1; the D is unclear. The CDR3 runs to 11 residues. Trimming took off 7 bases at V and 13 bases at J, with 17 bases between the two ends. CDR1 is SQVTM and CDR2 is ANQGSEA in the germline V gene. The CDR3 protein is CSAESGETQFF. Written as DNA, the CDR3 is TGCAGCGCCGAGTCGGGTGAGACCCAGTTCTTC.

Here the CDR3 DNA reads TGTGCCAGCAGCAAAGCTGTTATTGGTAAGGGGAGTCCTTGCTACGAGCAGTACTTC. It translates to CASSKAVIGKGSPCYEQYF. The chain is built from TRBV21-1 and TRBJ2-7; TRBD1 is the table's D call and was not checked against the DNA. TRBV21-1 is classified as a pseudogene. The CDR3 covers 19 residues.

The chain uses TRBV7-2 and TRBJ2-1; TRBD2 agrees at 11 bases. The CDR3 has 16 amino acids. V lost 5 bases, J lost 9 bases, and 12 bases stayed unmatched. Germline CDR1 SGHTA, CDR2 FQGNSA. The DNA for the CDR3 is TGTGCCAGCAGCCTCAGTAGCGGGAGGGCCTCGGGTGAGCAGTTCTTC. This gives the protein CASSLSSGRASGEQFF.

Concerning this clonotype itself: One junction end does not reproduce the germline sequence, and a read error may be involved. The chain uses TRBV20-1 and TRBJ2-3, with D unclear. The CDR3 has 10 amino acids. The V gene's germline CDR1 is DFQATT and CDR2 SNEGSKA (reference sequence). CDR3 bases: TGTAGATTCGACACAGATACGCAGTATTTT. Residues: CRFDTDTQYF.

This clonotype showed up just a few times. This chain uses TRBV10-2 with TRBJ2-7; weak D call: TRBD1 (5 bases). CDR1 WSHSY and CDR2 SAAADI come from the germline V gene. V was pared by 5 bases and J by 3 bases, with 11 bases between. CDR3 size: 13 residues. The CDR3 spells CASSWGLNYEQYF. In DNA form, the CDR3 reads TGCGCCAGCAGTTGGGGCCTAAACTACGAGCAGTACTTC.

This clonotype showed up just a few times. The gene calls are TRBV15 and TRBJ2-3; D may be TRBD2 (5 bases). V lost 3 bases and J lost 5, with 15 bases in between. CDR1 is LNHNV, CDR2 YYDKDF, per germline (reference sequence). This CDR3 region has 15 residues. The CDR3 region is CATSRLKNGIDTQYF. CDR3 nucleotide sequence: TGTGCCACCAGCAGGCTAAAAAACGGGATAGATACGCAGTATTTT.

The V call is TRBV19, the J call TRBJ2-7; D possibly matches TRBD1 or TRBD2 (5 bases each). The CDR3 totals 14 residues. V shed 6 bases and J shed 11 bases, with 23 bases lying between them. The germline V gene has CDR1 LNHDA and CDR2 SQIVND (reference sequence). As DNA, the CDR3 is TGTGCCAGTAGGCCGGGACCCGAATTGACGAGGGAGTACTTC. It is translated as CASRPGPELTREYF.

The chain employs TRBV4-3 and TRBJ1-1; TRBD1 might be the D (6 bases). The CDR3 has 13 residues. V shed 1 base and J shed 13 bases, with 16 bases lying between them. The germline gives CDR1 LGHNA, CDR2 YSLEER. The CDR3 DNA sequence: TGCGCCAGCAGCCAAGTTCAGGGGAATGGCGATTTCTTT. Protein sequence: CASSQVQGNGDFF.

In this sample, this clonotype turned up once. This sequence joins TRBV20-1 and TRBJ2-5; D is possibly TRBD2 (6 bases). The V and J ends lost 5 bases and 5 bases respectively, with 15 bases between them. CDR1 is DFQATT, CDR2 SNEGSKA, per germline (reference sequence). The CDR3 extends over 13 amino acids. CDR3 residues: CSAATIGGETQYF. CDR3 coding DNA: TGCAGTGCTGCCACAATAGGAGGGGAGACCCAGTACTTC.

The V call is TRBV4-3, the J call TRBJ2-7; D gene uncertain. In germline, CDR1 is LGHNA, CDR2 YSLEER. V lost 1 base to trimming and J lost 2 bases, with 9 bases between them. The CDR3 is 14 amino acids. DNA for the CDR3: TGCGCCAGCAGCCAAGTTTACAGCACCTACGAGCAGTACTTC. It is translated as CASSQVYSTYEQYF.

This chain's CDR3 is CSARVPRAAAREQYF. Here the CDR3 DNA reads TGCAGTGCTAGAGTCCCCCGGGCGGCGGCGAGGGAGCAGTACTTC. This sequence joins TRBV20-1 and TRBJ2-7; D unresolved. This CDR3 has 15 amino acids. Trimming took off 1 base at V and 7 bases at J, with 20 bases between the two ends. Looked up from germline, CDR1 is DFQATT and CDR2 is SNEGSKA (reference sequence).

Details on this clonotype: One junction end disagrees with the germline gene, perhaps due to a read error. The rearrangement uses TRBV11-2 and TRBJ2-5, with D perhaps matching TRBD1 (6 bases). Germline assignment: CDR1 SGHAT and CDR2 FQNNGV. CDR3 length: 19 amino acids. This CDR3 is CSSSLVGGVQGLSQETQYF. For the CDR3, the DNA is TGTTCCAGCAGCTTAGTAGGGGGAGTCCAAGGCCTGAGCCAAGAGACCCAGTACTTC.

J is TRBJ1-2 and V is TRBV12-3 or TRBV12-4; no reliable D call. V was trimmed by 2 bases and J by 5 bases, leaving 15 bases between them. This CDR3 is built from 15 residues. CDR3 nucleotides: TGTGCCAGCAGTTTACGAAGTGGAAACGATTATGGCTACACCTTC. It specifies CASSLRSGNDYGYTF.

Only a few counts were recorded for this clonotype. CDR3 coding DNA: TGTGCCAGCAGCTGGGACAGCTCTAACTATGGCTACACCTTC. This codes for CASSWDSSNYGYTF. V is TRBV6-6 and J is TRBJ1-2; TRBD1 matches 7 bases. The trim removed 6 bases at V and 0 bases at J, leaving 4 bases unmatched. Germline V gives CDR1 MNHNY, CDR2 SVGAGI (reference sequence). This CDR3 comprises 14 residues.

The V and J genes are TRBV28 and TRBJ1-1; D is undetermined. Germline V CDR1 and CDR2: MDHEN, SYDVKM. The V and J ends lost 1 base and 1 base respectively, with 7 bases between them. The CDR3 spans 14 residues. CDR3 loop: CASSLLRPNTEAFF. The CDR3 DNA reads as TGTGCCAGCAGTTTATTAAGGCCGAACACTGAAGCTTTCTTT.

J is TRBJ2-1 and V is TRBV20-1; D is uncertain. Per germline, CDR1 DFQATT and CDR2 SNEGSKA (reference sequence). The CDR3 totals 13 residues. The ends were cut back, 3 bases at V and 3 bases at J, with 9 bases in the middle. The CDR3 protein is CSASFSSYNEQFF. CDR3 nucleotides: TGCAGTGCTAGTTTTTCCAGCTACAATGAGCAGTTCTTC.

The rearrangement joins TRBV4-3 to TRBJ2-4; D is uncertain. V lost 0 bases to trimming and J lost 9 bases, with 9 bases between them. The CDR3 is 13 residues long. Germline V gene sequence: CDR1 LGHNA, CDR2 YSLEER. CDR3 DNA sequence: TGCGCCAGCAGCCAAGATAAGGGCAGCATTCAGTACTTC. It encodes CASSQDKGSIQYF.

This clonotype has ten or more counts. This chain links TRBV2 with TRBJ2-3; no firm D call. CDR3 size: 15 residues. V shed 0 bases and J shed 5 bases, with 12 bases lying between them. CDR1 SNHLY and CDR2 FYNNEI come from the germline V gene. The CDR3 reads CASSEATGRGDTQYF. Written as DNA, the CDR3 is TGTGCCAGCAGTGAAGCAACCGGGCGTGGAGATACGCAGTATTTT.